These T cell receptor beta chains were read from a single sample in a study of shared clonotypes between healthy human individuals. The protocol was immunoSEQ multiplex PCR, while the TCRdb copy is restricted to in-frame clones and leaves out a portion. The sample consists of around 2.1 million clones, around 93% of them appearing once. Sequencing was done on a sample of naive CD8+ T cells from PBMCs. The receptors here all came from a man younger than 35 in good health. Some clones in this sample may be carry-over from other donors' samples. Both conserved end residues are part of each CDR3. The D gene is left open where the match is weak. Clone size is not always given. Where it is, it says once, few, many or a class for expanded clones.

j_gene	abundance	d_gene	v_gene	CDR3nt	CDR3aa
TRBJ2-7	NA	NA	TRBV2	TGTGCCAGCAGTGGTTTGCCAGACCCCTACGAGCAGTACTTC	CASSGLPDPYEQYF
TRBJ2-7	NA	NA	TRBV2	TGTGCCAGCAGTCCTACCCCCTCCCACGAGCAGTACTTC	CASSPTPSHEQYF
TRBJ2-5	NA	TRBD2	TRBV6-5	TGTGCCAGCAGTGCCGCGGGGGGCCTGGCGGAGACCCAGTACTTC	CASSAAGGLAETQYF
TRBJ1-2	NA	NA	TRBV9	TGTGCCAGTACCAAAATGTTGGGGGATGGCTACACCTTC	CASTKMLGDGYTF
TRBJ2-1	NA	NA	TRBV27	TGTGCCAGCAGTCTAGGGACGCCGTACAATGAGCAGTTCTTC	CASSLGTPYNEQFF
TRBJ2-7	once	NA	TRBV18	TGTGCCAGCTCACGAGGGCGGAATCAGTACGAGCAGTACTTC	CASSRGRNQYEQYF
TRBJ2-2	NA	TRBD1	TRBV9	TGTGCCAGCAGCGTCAAACCCGACAGGGGTGATGGCCCCGGGGAGCTGTTTTTT	CASSVKPDRGDGPGELFF
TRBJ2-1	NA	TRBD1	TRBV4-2	TGTGCCAGCAGCCGCAACCGGGACAGGGGCTACAATGAGCAGTTCTTC	CASSRNRDRGYNEQFF
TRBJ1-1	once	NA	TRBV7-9	TGTGCCAGCAGCCCGCCCAACACTGAAGCTTTCTTT	CASSPPNTEAFF
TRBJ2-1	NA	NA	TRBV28	TGTGCCAGCAGTTTATCAGTAGCAGATGAGCAGTTCTTC	CASSLSVADEQFF
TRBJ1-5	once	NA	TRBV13	TGTGCCAGCAGCTTAGGTGCAGCAGGCAATCAGCCCCAGCATTTT	CASSLGAAGNQPQHF
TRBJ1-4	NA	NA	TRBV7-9	TGTGCCAGCAGGGATGCAACTAATGAAAAACTGTTTTTT	CASRDATNEKLFF
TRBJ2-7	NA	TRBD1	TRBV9	TGTGCCAGCAGCGTGGGGACAGGGGCCTACGAGCAGTACTTC	CASSVGTGAYEQYF
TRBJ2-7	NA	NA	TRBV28	TGTGCCAGCAGTTCGATAGCGGGACAGTCCTACGAGCAGTACTTC	CASSSIAGQSYEQYF